Described below is a single T cell receptor (beta chain) sequence and its context. How the authors handled the data: For nucleated cells, counts were estimated from reference gene primer amplification. This table comes from immunoSEQ multiplex PCR, and its TCRdb copy is limited to in-frame clones, with some not included. V and J calls and clone size come straight from that table; D and trimming were deduced from the DNA. The sample has under 85,000 clones, under 80% seen once. The data originate from a study of blood T cell repertoires in COVID-19. Study overall: PBMCs, B-cell-depleted T cells, or T cells provided the cDNA or gDNA that made up the material.

The sequenced sample was peripheral blood. The origin of this receptor is a human donor in a cohort sampled during active COVID-19.

The CDR3 here is CGADSHPWGEQYF. The CDR3 DNA is TGCGGAGCCGACAGCCATCCCTGGGGCGAGCAGTACTTC. The V gene is TRBV29-1, the J gene TRBJ2-7; maybe TRBD1 (5 bases). Germline lookup yields CDR1 SQVTM and CDR2 ANQGSEA. This CDR3 has 13 amino acids.